The 21 T cell receptor beta chains given below trace back to one sample, sequenced in a study of neurological immune-mediated disorders. TCRdb redid the calling of the 5' RACE reads with MiXCR, one entry per CDR3 protein. In the table there are about 25,000 distinct CDR3 sequences, 3.3% of which are singletons. Sequences were obtained from PBMCs. The receptors derive from a woman aged 30 to 39 with multiple sclerosis.

There are many counts of this clonotype. The chain uses TRBV29-1 and TRBJ2-1, with D possibly matching TRBD2 (6 bases). From germline, CDR1 is SQVTM and CDR2 ANQGSEA. The CDR3 spans 16 residues. The V end lost 8 bases, the J end lost 2 bases, and 22 bases lay between the germline ends. In DNA form, the CDR3 reads TGCAGCTTTGGGTCAGCCGGGAGATTGGCCTACAATGAGCAGTTCTTC. Its protein product is CSFGSAGRLAYNEQFF.

This clonotype was detected many times. The chain employs TRBV7-2 and TRBJ2-7; 8 bases are a match to TRBD1. In germline, CDR1 is SGHTA, CDR2 FQGNSA. This CDR3 region has 13 residues. With V trimmed by 4 bases and J by 4 bases, 3 bases remained unmatched. DNA of the CDR3: TGTGCCAGCAGCTCAGACAGGGGTTACGAGCAGTACTTC. Encoded protein: CASSSDRGYEQYF. The full variable domain, with the rest looked up from reference TRBV7-2 and TRBJ2-7, is GAGVSQSPSNKVTEKGKDVELRCDPISGHTALYWYRQSLGQGLEFLIYFQGNSAPDKSGLPSDRFSAERTGGSVSTLTIQRTQQEDSAVYLCASSSDRGYEQYFGPGTRLTVT.

In this sample, this clonotype turned up many times. The chain carries TRBV5-6 and TRBJ2-7, with D perhaps matching TRBD1 (5 bases). The V end was cut by 4 bases, the J end by 3 bases, with 11 bases between. The germline CDR1 and CDR2 sequences are SGHDT and YYEEEE. CDR3 size: 13 residues. The CDR3 reads CASSLTVYYEQYF. The CDR3 region has the DNA TGTGCCAGCAGCCTGACAGTATACTACGAGCAGTACTTC.

This clonotype has at least ten counts. V gene TRBV6-6 combines with J gene TRBJ1-3; D may be TRBD1 (5 bases). This CDR3 is built from 14 residues. Trimming left V 0 bases short and J 8 bases short, with 11 bases between. Germline V CDR1 and CDR2: MNHNY, SVGAGI (reference sequence). CDR3 coding DNA: TGTGCCAGCAGTTACTCTGCCGAAGGGGACACCATATATTTT. Translated: CASSYSAEGDTIYF.

This clonotype was detected many times. This chain's CDR3 is CASSLPPKGNTEAFF. The CDR3 bases are TGTGCCAGCAGCTTACCCCCCAAGGGTAACACTGAAGCTTTCTTT. This chain links TRBV7-9 with TRBJ1-1; D ambiguous. Germline CDR1 is SEHNR and CDR2 is FQNEAQ (reference sequence). This CDR3 has 15 residues. The ends were cut back, 2 bases at V and 2 bases at J, with 12 bases in the middle.

This clonotype was recorded at least ten times. The rearrangement joins TRBV3-1 to TRBJ2-3; tentative D call: TRBD2 (5 bases). The germline V and J ends were trimmed by 4 bases and 3 bases, with 8 bases remaining between them. The CDR3 has 13 residues. The germline V gene encodes CDR1 LGHDT and CDR2 YNNKEL (reference sequence). The CDR3 nucleotides read TGTGCCAGCAGCCCCCGCGGGACAGATACGCAGTATTTT. Translation gives CASSPRGTDTQYF.

The chain uses TRBV20-1 and TRBJ2-1, with TRBD2 as a possible D gene (5 bases). This CDR3 spans 14 amino acids. The V end was cut by 0 bases, the J end by 6 bases, with 12 bases between. Germline CDR1 DFQATT, CDR2 SNEGSKA (reference sequence). This CDR3 is CSARDPTTLNEQFF. CDR3 DNA: TGCAGTGCTAGAGATCCGACTACCCTCAATGAGCAGTTCTTC.

In its sample, this clonotype was seen many times. The chain carries TRBV7-2 and TRBJ1-1, with a tentative D call TRBD1 (6 bases). This CDR3 comprises 15 residues. Germline V gene data show CDR1 as SGHTA and CDR2 as FQGNSA. Trimming shortened V by 3 bases and J by 2 bases, and 13 bases separated the two germline ends. As DNA, the CDR3 is TGTGCCAGCAGCTTTTCCCAGACAGGCAACACTGAAGCTTTCTTT. It specifies CASSFSQTGNTEAFF. The full variable domain, rest sourced from reference TRBV7-2 and TRBJ1-1, is GAGVSQSPSNKVTEKGKDVELRCDPISGHTALYWYRQSLGQGLEFLIYFQGNSAPDKSGLPSDRFSAERTGGSVSTLTIQRTQQEDSAVYLCASSFSQTGNTEAFFGQGTRLTVV.

This clonotype was counted ten times or more. The V gene is TRBV3-1, the J gene TRBJ1-1; possible D gene TRBD1, 5 bases. Germline-derived CDR1 and CDR2 are LGHDT and YNNKEL (reference sequence). The CDR3 is 14 amino acids. V lost 4 bases to trimming and J lost 3 bases, with 12 bases between them. The DNA of the CDR3 is TGTGCCAGCAGCCGGGGGACGGAGGACACTGAAGCTTTCTTT. Translating it yields CASSRGTEDTEAFF.

This clonotype occurred many times. The chain joins TRBV12-3 or TRBV12-4 to TRBJ1-1; D gene unclear. The ends were cut back, 2 bases at V and 1 base at J, with 20 bases in the middle. The CDR3 is made up of 18 amino acids. The CDR3 sequence is CASSLSIVGTVTNTEAFF. The CDR3 DNA reads TGTGCCAGCAGTTTAAGTATAGTGGGTACAGTTACGAACACTGAAGCTTTCTTT.

The chain has TRBV20-1 and TRBJ2-5; 7 nucleotides line up with TRBD1. The CDR3 length is 13 residues. V gave up 6 bases and J gave up 2 bases; unmatched junction bases: 6. Per germline, CDR1 DFQATT and CDR2 SNEGSKA (reference sequence). CDR3 bases: TGCAGTGCAACCGGACAGGAGCAAGAGACCCAGTACTTC. Its protein product is CSATGQEQETQYF.

This clonotype was seen many times. The gene calls are TRBV20-1 and TRBJ1-2; D unresolved. In germline, CDR1 is DFQATT, CDR2 SNEGSKA (reference sequence). Trimming removed 3 bases from V and 6 bases from J, with 5 bases in between. This CDR3 contains 10 residues. The CDR3 sequence is CSASPHGYTF. The CDR3, as DNA: TGCAGTGCTAGTCCCCATGGCTACACCTTC.

The V gene is TRBV24-1, the J gene TRBJ2-1; D is unresolved. The CDR3 covers 14 residues. CDR1 is KGHDR, CDR2 SFDVKD, per germline. Between the trimmed V and J ends, which lost 4 bases and 6 bases, there was a span of 12 bases. The CDR3 nucleotides read TGTGCCACCAGTGAGCCCGGCCGATCCAATGAGCAGTTCTTC. It is translated as CATSEPGRSNEQFF.

This clonotype was observed at least ten times. V is TRBV6-5 and J is TRBJ1-2, with D tentatively TRBD1 (5 bases). This CDR3 contains 13 residues. Deletions cut 6 bases from V and 4 bases from J, with 12 bases between. CDR1 is MNHEY and CDR2 is SVGAGI in the germline V gene. The CDR3 spells CASRVGGAYGYTF. The DNA for the CDR3 is TGTGCCAGCAGGGTGGGAGGGGCCTATGGCTACACCTTC.

This clonotype was counted many times. The chain employs TRBV6-6 and TRBJ2-2; unclear D gene. Germline loops: CDR1 MNHNY, CDR2 SVGAGI (reference sequence). Trimming took 9 bases from V and 7 from J, leaving 9 bases between them. The CDR3 has 11 residues. This CDR3 is CASRVFGELFF. CDR3 bases: TGTGCCAGTAGAGTTTTCGGGGAGCTGTTTTTT.

On this clonotype: This may come from a read error, since a much larger clone is one base off. The chain recombines TRBV7-2 with TRBJ2-7, with D possibly matching TRBD1 (6 bases). V dropped 3 bases and J dropped 1 base, with 13 bases sitting between them. In germline, CDR1 is SGHTA, CDR2 FQGNSA. The CDR3 is 15 residues long. The CDR3 nucleotides are TGTGCCAGCAGCTTCGGACAGATGCCTTCCTACGAGCAGTACTTC. Protein sequence: CASSFGQMPSYEQYF.

This clonotype was counted many times. J is TRBJ2-7 and V is TRBV7-2, with TRBD2 matching 12 bases. CDR1 is SGHTA and CDR2 is FQGNSA in the germline V gene. The CDR3 runs to 16 residues. Losses at the gene ends were 4 bases for V and 1 base for J; bases not matched to a gene: 5. The CDR3 loop reads CASSSQGTSGSYEQYF. The CDR3, as DNA: TGTGCCAGCAGCTCCCAAGGGACTAGCGGGTCCTACGAGCAGTACTTC.

This clonotype was counted ten times or more. The rearrangement links TRBV7-2 to TRBJ2-1, with 7 bases fitting TRBD1. Germline V gives CDR1 SGHTA, CDR2 FQGNSA. CDR3 length: 16 amino acids. The V gene end was trimmed by 0 bases and the J gene end by 6 bases; junction bases not matched to a gene: 8. CDR3 nucleotides: TGTGCCAGCAGCTTAGCGCTGAGACAGGGTCCCAATGAGCAGTTCTTC. Its translation: CASSLALRQGPNEQFF.

This clonotype was counted at least ten times. The rearrangement uses TRBV20-1 and TRBJ2-6, with no clear D. The germline CDR1 and CDR2 sequences are DFQATT and SNEGSKA (reference sequence). V lost 2 bases to trimming and J lost 0 bases, with 5 bases between them. CDR3 length: 14 residues. The CDR3 is CSARNSSGANVLTF. CDR3 sequence (DNA): TGCAGTGCTAGAAACAGCTCTGGGGCCAACGTCCTGACTTTC.

This clonotype was observed at least ten times. The gene calls are TRBV6-2 or TRBV6-3 and TRBJ2-1; the D is unclear. Trimming removed 9 bases from V and 4 bases from J, with 7 bases in between. The germline CDR1 and CDR2 sequences are MNHEY and SVGEGT. This CDR3 has 11 amino acids. In DNA form, the CDR3 reads TGTGCCAGTAGAATTTACAATGAGCAGTTCTTC. Translated: CASRIYNEQFF.

The table lists this clonotype with many counts. V usage is TRBV4-3 and J usage is TRBJ2-7; D gene unclear. The V gene lost 4 bases and the J gene lost 3 bases, with 10 bases spanning the gap. Germline lookup yields CDR1 LGHNA and CDR2 YSLEER. This CDR3 has 13 residues. The DNA of the CDR3 is TGCGCCAGCAGCCCCACTCCCGGCTACGAGCAGTACTTC. It translates to CASSPTPGYEQYF.